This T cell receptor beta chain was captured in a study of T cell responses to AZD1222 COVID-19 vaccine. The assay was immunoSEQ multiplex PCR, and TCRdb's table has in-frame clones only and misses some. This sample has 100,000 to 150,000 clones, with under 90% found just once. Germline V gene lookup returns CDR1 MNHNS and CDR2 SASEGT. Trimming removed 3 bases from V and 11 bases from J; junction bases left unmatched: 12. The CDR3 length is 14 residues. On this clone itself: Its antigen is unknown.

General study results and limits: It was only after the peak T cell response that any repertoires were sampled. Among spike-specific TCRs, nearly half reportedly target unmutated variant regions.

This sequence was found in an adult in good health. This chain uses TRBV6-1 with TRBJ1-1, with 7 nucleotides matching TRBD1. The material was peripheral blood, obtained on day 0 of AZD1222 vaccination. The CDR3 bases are TGTGCCAGCAGTGAGACAGGGCAGATAGCGGTTGCTTTCTTT. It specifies CASSETGQIAVAFF.